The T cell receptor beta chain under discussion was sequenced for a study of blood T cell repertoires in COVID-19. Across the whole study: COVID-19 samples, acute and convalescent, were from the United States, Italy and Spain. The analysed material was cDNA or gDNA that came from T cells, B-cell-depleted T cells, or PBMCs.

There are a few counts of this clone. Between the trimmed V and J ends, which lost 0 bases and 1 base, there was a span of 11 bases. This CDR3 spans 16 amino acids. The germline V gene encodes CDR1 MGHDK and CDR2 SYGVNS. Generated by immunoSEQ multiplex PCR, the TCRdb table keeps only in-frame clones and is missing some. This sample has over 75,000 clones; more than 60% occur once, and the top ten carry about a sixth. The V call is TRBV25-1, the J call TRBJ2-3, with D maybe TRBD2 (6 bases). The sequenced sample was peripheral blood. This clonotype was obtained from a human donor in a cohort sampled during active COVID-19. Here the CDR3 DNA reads TGTGCCAGCAGTGAATATATAACGGGGGGCACAGATACGCAGTATTTT. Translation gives CASSEYITGGTDTQYF.